These 19 T cell receptor beta chains originate from one sample sequenced in a study of regulatory T cells in long-lasting Graves disease. TCR beta libraries were built with iRepertoire HTBI primers and Arm-PCR of CDR3 regions. TCRdb re-called the multiplex PCR reads through MiXCR, storing one row per CDR3 protein. This table has about 500,000 distinct CDR3 sequences, around 15% appearing once. The sample's time point: newly diagnosed GD, antithyroid drugs for less than 3 months. PBMCs were the source of the RNA used for TCR sequencing. The data also belong to a second study, concerning T cells in Graves' hyperthyroidism and ophthalmopathy.

The input for sequencing was peripheral blood mononuclear cells (PBMCs), taken at new diagnosis, from a patient treated with antithyroid drugs. These receptors all come from a man in his forties with Graves disease.

This clonotype has at least ten counts. The V gene is TRBV2, the J gene TRBJ2-1; 10 bases match TRBD2. Trimming at V came to 6 bases and at J to 4 bases, leaving 6 bases not matched to a gene. The germline gives CDR1 SNHLY, CDR2 FYNNEI. The CDR3 is 15 amino acids. The DNA of the CDR3 is TGTGCCAGCAGAGTGGGACTAGCGAATTACAATGAGCAGTTCTTC. Protein product: CASRVGLANYNEQFF.

There are many counts of this clonotype. An end of the junction differs from the germline gene, which may be a read error. The gene calls are TRBV5-1 and TRBJ1-1; D is ambiguous. This CDR3 spans 11 amino acids. Germline CDR1 SGHRS, CDR2 YFSETQ. The CDR3 DNA is TGTGCCAGCAGCTTAAACCTAGGAGCTTTCTTT. It translates to CASSLNLGAFF.

The table lists this clonotype with a few counts. This sequence joins TRBV12-3 or TRBV12-4 and TRBJ1-2, with TRBD1 matching 7 bases. The CDR3 has 13 residues. V dropped 1 base and J dropped 7; count of bases not matched to a gene: 3. CDR3 DNA: TGTGCCAGCAGTTTAGAAGGGGGCGGTGGCTACACCTTC. This gives the protein CASSLEGGGGYTF.

The J gene is TRBJ1-1, the V gene TRBV7-3; no clear D gene. The ends were cut back, 2 bases at V and 6 bases at J, with 10 bases in the middle. There are 13 residues in the CDR3. Germline CDR1 is SGHTA and CDR2 is FQGTGA. CDR3 nucleotides: TGTGCCAGCAGCTTAGGAGGGATGTCTGAAGCTTTCTTT. This codes for CASSLGGMSEAFF. The complete variable domain, with remaining parts taken from reference TRBV7-3 and TRBJ1-1, reads GAGVSQTPSNKVTEKGKYVELRCDPISGHTALYWYRQSLGQGPEFLIYFQGTGAADDSGLPNDRFFAVRPEGSVSTLKIQRTERGDSAVYLCASSLGGMSEAFFGQGTRLTVV.

This clonotype was counted many times. The rearrangement joins TRBV12-3 or TRBV12-4 to TRBJ1-1; D remains unclear. The V and J ends lost 2 bases and 1 base respectively, with 5 bases between them. This CDR3 has 13 residues. Here the CDR3 reads CASSLKENTEAFF. In DNA, the CDR3 is TGTGCCAGCAGTTTAAAGGAGAACACTGAAGCTTTCTTT.

In its sample, this clonotype was seen many times. The chain recombines TRBV2 with TRBJ2-5, with TRBD1 identical over 12 bases. CDR1 SNHLY and CDR2 FYNNEI come from the germline V gene. This CDR3 spans 16 amino acids. The V and J ends lost 6 bases and 5 bases, in that order; junction bases with no gene match: 10. In nucleotides, the CDR3 is TGTGCCAGCAGACGACCGGGACAGGGGGCGCGGGAGACCCAGTACTTC. It specifies CASRRPGQGARETQYF.

The table lists this clonotype with many counts. The chain couples TRBV12-3 or TRBV12-4 to TRBJ2-7, with a possible D match to TRBD2 (6 bases). The CDR3 has 14 residues. The ends were cut back, 0 bases at V and 2 bases at J, with 8 bases in the middle. The CDR3 bases are TGTGCCAGCAGTTTAGCGGGAGGCCCCTACGAGCAGTACTTC. It encodes CASSLAGGPYEQYF.

This clonotype appeared many times. This chain links TRBV20-1 with TRBJ2-7, with a possible D match to TRBD1 (6 bases). Germline CDR1 DFQATT, CDR2 SNEGSKA (reference sequence). The V and J ends lost 6 bases and 3 bases respectively, with 12 bases between them. The CDR3 extends over 12 amino acids. The DNA for the CDR3 is TGCAGTGCCGCCCAGGGGATCTACGAGCAGTACTTC. Its protein product is CSAAQGIYEQYF.

This clonotype was seen ten or more times. The chain links TRBV29-1 to TRBJ2-3; D not certain. The germline V and J ends were trimmed by 2 bases and 5 bases, with 5 bases remaining between them. CDR3 length: 11 amino acids. Germline assignment: CDR1 SQVTM and CDR2 ANQGSEA. This chain's CDR3 is CSVEREDTQYF. In DNA, the CDR3 is TGCAGCGTTGAAAGGGAAGATACGCAGTATTTT.

The gene calls are TRBV27 and TRBJ2-1; D is uncertain. Germline V gene lookup returns CDR1 MNHEY and CDR2 SMNVEV (reference sequence). Trimming pared 7 bases from V and 6 bases from J, leaving 22 bases between. This CDR3 contains 16 residues. CDR3 sequence (DNA): TGTGCCAGCACCCTTATATATAGGCGAGGAGTCAATGAGCAGTTCTTC. Translated, it gives CASTLIYRRGVNEQFF.

Ten or more counts support this clonotype. This chain links TRBV18 with TRBJ2-5, with D hard to call. CDR3 length: 10 amino acids. Germline CDR1 and CDR2: KGHSH and LQKENI. The V and J ends lost 3 bases and 5 bases respectively, with 1 base between them. The CDR3 sequence: CASSPETQYF. CDR3 nucleotides: TGTGCCAGCTCACCCGAGACCCAGTACTTC.

On this clonotype itself: A read error may be the cause here, since a much bigger clone is one base away. This sequence joins TRBV6-1 and TRBJ2-3; weak D call: TRBD1 (6 bases). The J call is in doubt because the DNA end fits TRBJ1-1 better. There are 13 residues in the CDR3. CDR1 MNHNS and CDR2 SASEGT come from the germline V gene. CDR3 region: CASSRDTPKTAFF. The CDR3 DNA is TGTGCCAGCAGTAGGGACACCCCCAAAACGGCTTTCTTT.

J is TRBJ2-7 and V is TRBV7-9; 8 bases align to TRBD1. Germline V lookup: CDR1 SEHNR, CDR2 FQNEAQ (reference sequence). The J segment lost 5 bases and the V segment lost 4 bases, leaving 7 bases of the junction unmatched. The CDR3 runs to 14 residues. CDR3 sequence reads: CASSSGGLMDEQYF. In DNA form, the CDR3 reads TGTGCCAGCAGCTCAGGGGGCTTGATGGACGAGCAGTACTTC. The whole variable domain, remainder taken from reference TRBV7-9 and TRBJ2-7, is DTGVSQNPRHKITKRGQNVTFRCDPISEHNRLYWYRQTLGQGPEFLTYFQNEAQLEKSRLLSDRFSAERPKGSFSTLEIQRTEQGDSAMYLCASSSGGLMDEQYFGPGTRLTVT.

This clonotype was detected ten times or more. This chain links TRBV5-1 with TRBJ2-3; D possibly corresponds to TRBD2 (6 bases). V gave up 0 bases and J gave up 4 bases, with 12 bases separating them. The V gene's germline CDR1 is SGHRS and CDR2 YFSETQ. The length of the CDR3 is 15 residues. CDR3 in DNA: TGCGCCAGCAGCTTGGTGCGAGGAGGGTCAGATACGCAGTATTTT. This encodes CASSLVRGGSDTQYF.

This clonotype has at least ten counts. The chain combines TRBV18 with TRBJ2-1; 9 bases fit TRBD1. With 5 bases clipped from V and 1 base from J, the junction kept 3 bases outside the gene matches. Germline-derived CDR1 and CDR2 are KGHSH and LQKENI. The CDR3 totals 15 residues. The CDR3 spells CASSGTGPSYNEQFF. In DNA form, the CDR3 reads TGTGCCAGCTCAGGGACAGGGCCATCCTACAATGAGCAGTTCTTC.

This clonotype was seen many times. The chain employs TRBV10-3 and TRBJ2-5; possible D gene TRBD2, 5 bases. This CDR3 is built from 15 residues. The germline V gene encodes CDR1 ENHRY and CDR2 SYGVKD. Trimming took off 2 bases at V and 4 bases at J, with 14 bases between the two ends. The CDR3, as DNA: TGTGCCATCAGTGAGGGTGGGAGTAACGCAGAGACCCAGTACTTC. This encodes CAISEGGSNAETQYF.

This clonotype was counted a few times. The chain carries TRBV9 and TRBJ2-5; D is undetermined. The germline V gene has CDR1 SGDLS and CDR2 YYNGEE. Trimming shortened V by 2 bases and J by 2 bases, and 10 bases separated the two germline ends. The CDR3 has 14 amino acids. The chain's CDR3 is CASSVASKQETQYF. DNA for the CDR3: TGTGCCAGCAGCGTCGCTTCGAAACAAGAGACCCAGTACTTC.

This clonotype was seen more than once but under ten times. A much larger clone lies one base from this, so it may be a read error. V usage is TRBV20-1 and J usage is TRBJ2-1; 11 positions match TRBD2. The germline V gene encodes CDR1 DFQATT and CDR2 SNEGSKA (reference sequence). This CDR3 region has 14 residues. Here the CDR3 DNA reads TGCAGTGCTAGTGGGACTAGCGGATACAATGGGCAGTTCTTC. Translation gives CSASGTSGYNGQFF.

This clonotype was counted ten times or more. V is TRBV28 and J is TRBJ2-5; tentatively, D is TRBD1 (6 bases). Trimming removed 1 base from V and 5 bases from J, with 11 bases in between. The germline V gene has CDR1 MDHEN and CDR2 SYDVKM. This CDR3 is built from 14 residues. In DNA form, the CDR3 reads TGTGCCAGCAGTTTATTGGGGGCGCAGGAGACCCAGTACTTC. It encodes CASSLLGAQETQYF.